This T cell receptor beta chain derives from a study of regulatory T cells in long-lasting Graves disease. This clonotype was found many times. Its specificity is unknown. Whole-study results and caveats: Newly diagnosed Graves' patients exceeded persistent ones in TCR diversity.

V gave up 3 bases and J gave up 8 bases; unmatched junction bases: 12. The germline V gene encodes CDR1 MNHGY and CDR2 SVAAGI. This CDR3 has 16 residues. Time point specified: newly diagnosed GD, antithyroid drugs for less than 3 months. With RNA extracted from PBMCs as input, the TCR library was made. Construction of the TCR beta libraries employed iRepertoire HTBI primers in conjunction with Arm-PCR of CDR3 regions. MiXCR, run by TCRdb on the multiplex PCR reads, gives a single entry per CDR3 protein. The sample yields 400,000 to 450,000 distinct CDR3 sequences, 15% seen once. This sample also belongs to another study, concerning T cells in Graves' hyperthyroidism and ophthalmopathy. From that paper: Among clonotypes expanded in thyroid above 0.001, most were also found in blood.

The source was peripheral blood mononuclear cells (PBMCs), collected at new diagnosis, from a patient treated with antithyroid drugs. This receptor was obtained from a woman in her twenties or thirties with Graves disease. The gene calls are TRBV6-9 and TRBJ2-1; TRBD2 agrees at 8 bases. The CDR3 nucleotides are TGTGCCAGCAGTTACCGCGGGAGCGGGAGTAGGGATGAGCAGTTCTTC. Translated: CASSYRGSGSRDEQFF.